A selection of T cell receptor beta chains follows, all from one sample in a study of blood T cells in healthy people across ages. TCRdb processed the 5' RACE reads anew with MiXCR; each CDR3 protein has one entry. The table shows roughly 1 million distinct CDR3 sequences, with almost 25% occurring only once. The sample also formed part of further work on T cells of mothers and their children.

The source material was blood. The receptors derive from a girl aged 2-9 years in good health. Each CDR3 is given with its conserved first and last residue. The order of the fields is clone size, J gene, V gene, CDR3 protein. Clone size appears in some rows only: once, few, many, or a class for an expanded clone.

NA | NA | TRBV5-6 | CASSLGKGASSYEQYF
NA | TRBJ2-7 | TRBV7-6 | CASSLLRDGGSEQYF
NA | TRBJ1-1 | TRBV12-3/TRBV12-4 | CASIGAAEAFF
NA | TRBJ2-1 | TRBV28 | CASSFGAEGALDEQFF
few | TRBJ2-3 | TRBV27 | CASRKAGEETDTQYF
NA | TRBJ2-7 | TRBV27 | CASSSPQGISYEQYF
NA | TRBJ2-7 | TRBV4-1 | CASSQEESYFYEQYF
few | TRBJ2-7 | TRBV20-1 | CSASAGTGGRHEQYF
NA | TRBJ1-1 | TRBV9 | CASSVGGQGNTEAFF
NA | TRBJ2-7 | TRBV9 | CASSVASSGGYYEQYF
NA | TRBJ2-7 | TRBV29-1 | CSVVVNYEQYF
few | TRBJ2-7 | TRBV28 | CASSRNTGDWEQYF
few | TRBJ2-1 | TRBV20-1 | CSASLYRRQFF
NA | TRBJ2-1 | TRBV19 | CASSRQGFNNEQFF
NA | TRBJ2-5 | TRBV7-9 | CASSLGMDKATETQYF
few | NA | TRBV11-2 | CASSSMRQGVSYEQYF
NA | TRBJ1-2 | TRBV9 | CASSVVVLSRDHSTF
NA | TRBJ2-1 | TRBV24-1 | CATSTGTTLNEQFF
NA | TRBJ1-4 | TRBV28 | CASSGTTKKLFF
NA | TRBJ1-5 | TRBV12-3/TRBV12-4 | CASRQGEHQPQHF
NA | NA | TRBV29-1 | CSVEGGGAKNEQFF
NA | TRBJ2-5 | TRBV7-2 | CASGDVTAQETQYF
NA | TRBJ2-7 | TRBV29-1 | CSVEEGLGEQYF
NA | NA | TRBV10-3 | CATIRRGGYEQYF
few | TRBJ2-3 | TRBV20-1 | CSARENGYSTDTQYF
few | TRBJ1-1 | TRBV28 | CASRLDRGWREAFF
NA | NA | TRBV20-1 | CSAREVAGGSEQYF
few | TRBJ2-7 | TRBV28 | CASSLTGGAYYEQYF
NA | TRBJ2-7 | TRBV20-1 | CSARSGTSGIEQYF
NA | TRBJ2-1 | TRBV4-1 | CASSQDRDQYNEQFF
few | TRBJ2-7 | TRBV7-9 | CASRDGTGGYDEQYF
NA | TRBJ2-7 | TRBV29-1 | CSVAIGQGTYEQYF
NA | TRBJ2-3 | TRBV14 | CASSQGDYPPDTQYF
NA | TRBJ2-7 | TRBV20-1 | CSARVKYSYEQYF
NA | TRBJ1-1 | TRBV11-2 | CASSLVGRSSVPEAFF
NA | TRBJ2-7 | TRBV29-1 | CSVGALGYEQYF
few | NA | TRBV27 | CASSVQGAVNEQYF
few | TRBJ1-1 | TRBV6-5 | CASSYSENTEASF
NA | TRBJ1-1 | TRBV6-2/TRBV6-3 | CASSYGESGTEAFF
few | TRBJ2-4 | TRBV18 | CASSPPSRNIQYF
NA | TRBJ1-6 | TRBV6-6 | CASSGTPDSPLHF
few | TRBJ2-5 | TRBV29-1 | CSVDRGAGGTQYF
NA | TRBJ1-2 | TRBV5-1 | CASSFTSRDRETYGYTF
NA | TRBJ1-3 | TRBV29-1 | CSVENGNTIYF
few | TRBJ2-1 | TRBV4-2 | CASSQDPAYNEQFF
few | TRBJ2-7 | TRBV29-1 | CSVGGGQRNEQYF
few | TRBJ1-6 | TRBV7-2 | CASSLGGRGLSPLHF
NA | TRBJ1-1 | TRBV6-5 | CASTETRDRGVAFF
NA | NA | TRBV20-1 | CSARDLIGLDEQYF